Following are 30 T cell receptor beta chains from one sample sequenced in a study of cytomegalovirus exposure and HLA in healthy donors. PCR used 60 Vbeta primers and 13 Jbeta primers. Some clones are missing from TCRdb's copy, which holds only in-frame ones; the method was immunoSEQ multiplex PCR. The sample holds about 190,000 clones, more than 9.5% seen once. Sequencing used PBMCs. These receptors all come from a man aged 45-65 years in good health and CMV-seropositive.

The chain employs TRBV6-5 and TRBJ1-1; TRBD1 matches at 11 bases. V was clipped by 6 bases and J by 12 bases; unmatched bases: 3. This CDR3 is built from 11 residues. Germline V gene sequence: CDR1 MNHEY, CDR2 SVGAGI. The chain's CDR3 is CASRGQGGTFF. The CDR3 DNA is TGTGCCAGCAGGGGACAGGGGGGAACTTTCTTT.

The chain links TRBV9 to TRBJ2-5; D remains ambiguous. Trimming shortened V by 0 bases and J by 2 bases, and 17 bases separated the two germline ends. This CDR3 is built from 17 residues. Germline CDR1 reads SGDLS; CDR2 reads YYNGEE. The CDR3 coding sequence is TGTGCCAGCAGCGTAGCTACGGCGGAAGCCCTTCAAGAGACCCAGTACTTC. Translating gives CASSVATAEALQETQYF.

This chain links TRBV30 with TRBJ2-1; D remains unclear. V gave up 0 bases and J gave up 5 bases, with 17 bases separating them. This CDR3 is built from 16 residues. Germline V CDR1 and CDR2: GTSNPN, SVGIG (reference sequence). This CDR3 is CAWSVLWPRGDNEQFF. In nucleotides, the CDR3 is TGTGCCTGGAGTGTACTGTGGCCAAGAGGCGACAATGAGCAGTTCTTC.

In its sample, this clone was seen a few times. The gene calls are TRBV28 and TRBJ1-6; D is possibly TRBD1 (6 bases). V lost 7 bases and J lost 7, with 8 bases in between. This CDR3 has 12 residues. Germline assignment: CDR1 MDHEN and CDR2 SYDVKM. CDR3 amino acids: CASTGENSPLHF. The CDR3 coding sequence is TGTGCCAGCACAGGGGAAAATTCACCCCTCCACTTT.

This clone was counted between two and nine times. This chain uses TRBV19 with TRBJ2-2; TRBD1 matches at 9 bases. V dropped 4 bases and J dropped 4; count of bases not matched to a gene: 7. Germline values: CDR1 LNHDA, CDR2 SQIVND (reference sequence). The CDR3 spans 16 residues. CDR3 bases: TGTGCCAGTAGTACTCGGACAGGGGCGGGCACCGGGGAGCTGTTTTTT. Translating it yields CASSTRTGAGTGELFF.

This clone appeared a few times. The chain combines TRBV7-2 with TRBJ1-4, with D unclear. The CDR3 covers 13 residues. The V end lost 0 bases, the J end lost 5 bases, and 4 bases lay between the germline ends. Germline V gives CDR1 SGHTA, CDR2 FQGNSA. The CDR3 loop is CASSLAVNEKLFF. Written as DNA, the CDR3 is TGTGCCAGCAGCTTAGCCGTGAATGAAAAACTGTTTTTT.

This clone occurred a few times. Here the CDR3 DNA reads TGTGCCAGCAGTTTATGGTCCCCGGGACAGGGATGGGCCACTGAAGCTTTCTTT. It encodes CASSLWSPGQGWATEAFF. The rearrangement uses TRBV28 and TRBJ1-1; 9 positions agree with TRBD1. Germline CDR1 reads MDHEN; CDR2 reads SYDVKM. The CDR3 extends over 18 amino acids. V lost 0 bases to trimming and J lost 4 bases; unmatched junction nucleotides: 12.

The chain has TRBV14 and TRBJ2-1; 10 nucleotides match TRBD2. Germline V lookup: CDR1 SGHDN, CDR2 FVKESK. There are 16 residues in the CDR3. The J segment lost 1 base and the V segment lost 3 bases, leaving 3 bases of the junction unmatched. CDR3 DNA sequence: TGTGCCAGCAGCCACCTACTAGCGGGGTCCTACAATGAGCAGTTCTTC. This sequence encodes CASSHLLAGSYNEQFF.

This clone was counted between two and nine times. V and J are TRBV29-1 and TRBJ1-3; no clear D. The V end lost 0 bases, the J end lost 6 bases, and 9 bases lay between the germline ends. The CDR3 consists of 13 residues. Germline V gene lookup returns CDR1 SQVTM and CDR2 ANQGSEA. DNA of the CDR3: TGCAGCGTTGAAGATCCCACTGAAAACACCATATATTTT. Amino acids: CSVEDPTENTIYF.

This sequence joins TRBV25-1 and TRBJ2-7, with 8 bases aligning to TRBD1. The germline gives CDR1 MGHDK, CDR2 SYGVNS. V trimming: 4 bases; J trimming: 4 bases; junction bases outside the gene matches: 3. The CDR3 length is 13 residues. In DNA, the CDR3 is TGTGCCAGCAGTGGACAGGGGCGGTACGAGCAGTACGTC. Its translation is CASSGQGRYEQYV.

This clone came up a few times. This chain uses TRBV21-1 with TRBJ1-1. TRBV21-1 represents a pseudogene. This CDR3 spans 15 amino acids. The CDR3 reads CASSKATGRVTEAFF. In nucleotides, the CDR3 is TGTGCCAGCAGCAAAGCTACAGGGAGGGTCACTGAAGCTTTCTTT.

This CDR3 is CASSIRGGTSYNEQFF. The CDR3 DNA follows: TGTGCCAGTAGTATACGTGGAGGGACTAGCTACAATGAGCAGTTCTTC. This chain connects TRBV19 to TRBJ2-1; TRBD2 matches at 8 bases. Per germline, CDR1 LNHDA and CDR2 SQIVND (reference sequence). V dropped 2 bases and J dropped 3; count of bases not matched to a gene: 6. The CDR3 sequence is 16 residues long.

This clone was counted a few times. V usage is TRBV5-1 and J usage is TRBJ2-5, with TRBD1 matching over 10 bases. After removal of 0 bases from V and 1 base from J, the junction contained 3 bases not matched to a gene. The germline gives CDR1 SGHRS, CDR2 YFSETQ. The CDR3 runs 16 residues. The CDR3 DNA reads as TGCGCCAGCAGCTTGGCCGGGACAGGGGCCCAAGAGACCCAGTACTTC. This encodes CASSLAGTGAQETQYF.

This clone has a handful of counts. V and J are TRBV28 and TRBJ2-5, with D unclear. The CDR3 is made up of 15 amino acids. Germline assignment: CDR1 MDHEN and CDR2 SYDVKM. Trimming stripped 3 bases from V and 2 bases from J, with 13 bases between. The CDR3 here is CASSFAVRRQETQYF. CDR3 bases: TGTGCCAGCAGTTTTGCGGTGAGGCGGCAAGAGACCCAGTACTTC. Combining the CDR3 with reference TRBV28 and TRBJ2-5 gives the whole variable domain DVKVTQSSRYLVKRTGEKVFLECVQDMDHENMFWYRQDPGLGLRLIYFSYDVKMKEKGDIPEGYSVSREKKERFSLILESASTNQTSMYLCASSFAVRRQETQYFGPGTRLLVL.

V is TRBV9 and J is TRBJ2-3; weak D call: TRBD2 (6 bases). V was trimmed by 7 bases and J by 2 bases, leaving 17 bases between them. Germline CDR1 and CDR2: SGDLS and YYNGEE. The CDR3 is made up of 15 amino acids. Written as DNA, the CDR3 is TGTGCCAGCGGATCGGACTTAGCGGCCACAGATACGCAGTATTTT. Its translation is CASGSDLAATDTQYF.

The V and J genes are TRBV7-3 and TRBJ1-6; 9 bases agree with TRBD1. This CDR3 spans 14 amino acids. The germline CDR1 and CDR2 sequences are SGHTA and FQGTGA. V lost 6 bases, J lost 7 bases, and 4 bases stayed unmatched. CDR3 DNA sequence: TGTGCCAGCAGTTCCGGGACAGGGAATTCACCCCTCCACTTT. Translation gives CASSSGTGNSPLHF.

The chain recombines TRBV4-2 with TRBJ1-6, with TRBD1 matching over 7 bases. The V and J ends lost 4 bases and 8 bases, in that order; junction bases with no gene match: 8. The CDR3 is 15 residues long. Looked up from germline, CDR1 is LGHNA and CDR2 is YNFKEQ. The CDR3 DNA sequence: TGTGCCAGCAGCCGGGCCGGGACAGCGGATTCACCCCTCCACTTT. Amino acids: CASSRAGTADSPLHF.

The table lists this clone with a few counts. V is TRBV5-4 and J is TRBJ1-1; TRBD1 might be the D (5 bases). Looked up from germline, CDR1 is SGHNT and CDR2 is YYREEE (reference sequence). Trimming pared 3 bases from V and 3 bases from J, leaving 15 bases between. This CDR3 has 15 residues. In DNA form, the CDR3 reads TGTGCCAGCAGCTGGGGGGGATGGGGCGACACTGAAGCTTTCTTT. Residues: CASSWGGWGDTEAFF.

V usage is TRBV27 and J usage is TRBJ2-2; no firm D call. V was trimmed by 7 bases and J by 0 bases, leaving 12 bases between them. Per the germline V gene, CDR1 is MNHEY and CDR2 is SMNVEV (reference sequence). This CDR3 region has 15 residues. The CDR3 DNA follows: TGTGCCAGCACCGTAACTATCGCGAACACCGGGGAGCTGTTTTTT. Protein product: CASTVTIANTGELFF.

The rearrangement uses TRBV19 and TRBJ1-2; D unresolved. Trimming pared 11 bases from V and 7 bases from J, leaving 14 bases between. Germline V lookup: CDR1 LNHDA, CDR2 SQIVND (reference sequence). This CDR3 has 11 amino acids. The CDR3 nucleotides read TGTGCCGCCGAGAACTTCGTTGGCTACACCTTC. Its protein is CAAENFVGYTF.

The rearrangement links TRBV7-9 to TRBJ1-2; 9 bases align to TRBD1. The length of the CDR3 is 15 residues. The germline CDR1 and CDR2 sequences are SEHNR and FQNEAQ (reference sequence). V was pared by 3 bases and J by 5 bases, with 7 bases of the junction left unmatched. The CDR3 spells CASSFGTGLGYGYTF. Here the CDR3 DNA reads TGTGCCAGCAGCTTCGGGACAGGGTTAGGGTATGGCTACACCTTC.

This rearrangement joins TRBV10-3 to TRBJ2-3, with 7 nucleotides matching TRBD2. The V segment lost 7 bases and the J segment 4 bases; nucleotides outside the gene matches: 5. The CDR3 is 13 amino acids. The V gene's germline CDR1 is ENHRY and CDR2 SYGVKD. CDR3 sequence reads: CAIKGGVADTQYF. In nucleotides, the CDR3 is TGTGCCATCAAGGGAGGGGTCGCAGATACGCAGTATTTT.

The sample holds a few counts of this clone. The rearrangement links TRBV6-6 to TRBJ2-3; 7 nucleotides agree with TRBD2. This CDR3 has 16 residues. Unmatched junction bases numbered 7, after V lost 2 bases and J lost 2 bases. Germline lookup yields CDR1 MNHNY and CDR2 SVGAGI (reference sequence). The DNA for the CDR3 is TGTGCCAGCAGTTACCCCGTAAGCGGGGCCACAGATACGCAGTATTTT. Residues: CASSYPVSGATDTQYF.

This clone has a handful of counts. The chain joins TRBV4-1 to TRBJ1-2, with no clear D. Per the germline V gene, CDR1 is MGHRA and CDR2 is YSYEKL. This CDR3 has 15 amino acids. V lost 1 base and J 2 bases, leaving 11 bases between the germline ends. CDR3 amino acids: CASSQGHVKNYGYTF. CDR3 DNA sequence: TGCGCCAGCAGCCAAGGACACGTGAAGAACTATGGCTACACCTTC.

This clone was seen more than once but under ten times. The rearrangement uses TRBV4-3 and TRBJ2-6; D unclear. Germline loops: CDR1 LGHNA, CDR2 YSLEER. This CDR3 contains 18 residues. V was pared by 4 bases and J by 0 bases, with 16 bases between. The CDR3 loop is CASSPSHSASSGANVLTF. The CDR3 DNA follows: TGCGCCAGCAGCCCATCCCACTCTGCAAGCTCTGGGGCCAACGTCCTGACTTTC.

A few counts support this clone. The rearrangement joins TRBV6-6 to TRBJ2-3; D is unclear. Germline CDR1 MNHNY, CDR2 SVGAGI (reference sequence). V lost 6 bases and J 5 bases, leaving 9 bases between the germline ends. This CDR3 is 12 amino acids long. The CDR3 DNA is TGTGCCAGCAGCAACCCCGGAGATACGCAGTATTTT. It specifies CASSNPGDTQYF.

This clone was seen a handful of times. The chain uses TRBV6-1 and TRBJ2-7; perhaps TRBD2 as D (6 bases). CDR1 and CDR2 (germline): MNHNS, SASEGT. Trimming removed 7 bases at V and 4 bases at J, with 8 bases between. The CDR3 totals 11 residues. In nucleotides, the CDR3 is TGTGCCAGCATCCGGGGGTACGAGCAGTACGTC. This codes for CASIRGYEQYV.

This clone was counted between two and nine times. The DNA for the CDR3 is TGTGCCATCAGTGAGTCCGGGACAGGGGGCGGCTACACCTTC. Translated, it gives CAISESGTGGGYTF. The chain couples TRBV10-3 to TRBJ1-2, with 12 bases identical to TRBD1. This CDR3 is built from 14 residues. V trimming: 0 bases; J trimming: 8 bases; junction bases outside the gene matches: 1. Germline V lookup: CDR1 ENHRY, CDR2 SYGVKD.

The count of this clone is one. The chain joins TRBV5-1 to TRBJ2-1; TRBD2 agrees at 15 bases. V shed 4 bases and J 7 bases; nucleotides not matched to a gene: 9. Per the germline V gene, CDR1 is SGHRS and CDR2 is YFSETQ. The CDR3 covers 17 residues. The CDR3 here is CASSPCPGTSGGNEQFF. The DNA of the CDR3 is TGCGCCAGCAGCCCATGCCCCGGGACTAGCGGGGGGAATGAGCAGTTCTTC.

V gene TRBV5-1 combines with J gene TRBJ1-1; tentative D call: TRBD1 (6 bases). In germline, CDR1 is SGHRS, CDR2 YFSETQ. V was trimmed by 6 bases and J by 1 base, leaving 10 bases between them. The CDR3 is made up of 13 amino acids. The CDR3 loop is CASTLGGNTEAFF. The CDR3 coding sequence is TGCGCCAGCACCTTAGGGGGGAACACTGAAGCTTTCTTT.